This T cell receptor beta chain derives from a study of blood T cell repertoires in COVID-19. Across the whole study: Researchers got acute and convalescent COVID-19 samples from the United States, Italy and Spain. T cells, B-cell-depleted T cells, or PBMCs provided the cDNA or gDNA that served as material.

Assay used: immunoSEQ multiplex PCR; TCRdb lists only in-frame clones, some missing. The sample yields about 110,000 clones, around 76% seen once. Germline CDR1 SGHKS, CDR2 YYEKEE (reference sequence). The CDR3 is 15 residues long. Between the trimmed V and J ends, which lost 0 bases and 9 bases, there was a span of 16 bases. The chain joins TRBV5-5 to TRBJ2-1; the D gene is possibly TRBD2 (7 bases). The TCR comes from a woman aged 70-85 years with acute or convalescent COVID-19. Sequenced sample: peripheral blood. The CDR3 loop reads CASSLVGGPLSEQFF. CDR3 sequence (DNA): TGTGCCAGCAGCTTGGTCGGGGGGCCACTTAGTGAGCAGTTCTTC.